Listed below are T cell receptor beta chains from one sample, sequenced in a study of blood T cell repertoires in COVID-19. Assay used: immunoSEQ multiplex PCR; TCRdb lists only in-frame clones, some missing. The table has about 260,000 clones, about 87% seen once. Specimen: peripheral blood. The source of these receptors is a woman in her 70s with COVID-19, enrolled during active disease. The CDR3 runs from the conserved cysteine through the conserved F or W. The order of the fields is V gene, D gene, J gene, clone size, CDR3 DNA, CDR3 protein. A D gene is named only where the DNA matches it firmly. Clone size, where shown, is once, few, many, or a class for clones that have expanded.

TRBV5-6	TRBD1	TRBJ1-5	-	TGTGCCAGCAGCTTGGCGGACAGGGCCAATCAGCCCCAGCATTTT	CASSLADRANQPQHF
TRBV7-7	-	TRBJ2-3	-	TGTGCTAGCAGCTTAACGGGACACGCAGATACGCAGTATTTT	CASSLTGHADTQYF
TRBV3-1/TRBV3-2	TRBD2	TRBJ2-1	-	TGTGCCAGCAGCCAAGGCCCCCGCGGCGGGAGGGCCTCCAATGAGCAGTTCTTC	CASSQGPRGGRASNEQFF
TRBV3-1/TRBV3-2	-	TRBJ1-2	once	TGTGCCAGCAGCCGAAGAGGACAGCACCACTATGGCTACACCTTC	CASSRRGQHHYGYTF
TRBV19	TRBD2	TRBJ2-7	-	TGTGCCAGCTCTCTAGCGGGCCAGTCCTACGAGCAGTACTTC	CASSLAGQSYEQYF
TRBV7-9	-	TRBJ1-1	-	TGTGCCAGCAGCTTGGACTCGATACGGAACACTGAAGCTTTCTTT	CASSLDSIRNTEAFF
TRBV28	TRBD2	TRBJ2-3	-	TGTGCCAGCAGTCCCCATGGTCCGGGAGGAACAGATACGCAGTATTTT	CASSPHGPGGTDTQYF
TRBV27	-	TRBJ1-1	-	TGTGCCAGCCTAGGGAGGAGCACTGAAGCTTTCTTT	CASLGRSTEAFF
TRBV5-1	-	TRBJ2-1	-	TGCGCCAGCAGCTGGGGGGTCGGTGGCTCCTACAATGAGCAGTTCTTC	CASSWGVGGSYNEQFF
TRBV11-3	-	TRBJ2-3	-	TGTGCCAGCAGCCCGACTGGCACAGATACGCAGTATTTT	CASSPTGTDTQYF
TRBV5-3	TRBD2	TRBJ2-4	-	TGTGCCAGAAGCTGGGGAAAGCGGGAGTCCTCCAAAAACATTCAGTACTTC	CARSWGKRESSKNIQYF
TRBV7-2	TRBD1	TRBJ2-5	-	TGTGCCAGCAGCGTGGGACAGAAAGAGACCCAGTACTTC	CASSVGQKETQYF
TRBV4-1	TRBD2	TRBJ2-7	-	TGCGCCAGCAGCCTAGGACTAGCGGTGAGCTCCTACGAGCAGTACTTC	CASSLGLAVSSYEQYF
TRBV11-2	-	TRBJ2-3	-	TGTGCCAGCAGCTTCAGGGCAGGGAGCACAGATACGCAGTATTTT	CASSFRAGSTDTQYF
TRBV11-3	TRBD2	TRBJ2-7	-	TGTGCCAGCAATGGGGGGGTCTCGCCAATTCACGAGCAGTACTTC	CASNGGVSPIHEQYF
TRBV30	-	TRBJ1-2	once	TGTGCCTGGAGTGTTTACCGGACAGAGGGCTACACCTTC	CAWSVYRTEGYTF
TRBV29-1	-	TRBJ1-6	-	TGCAGCGCCCGGGGGGCGGCAGGGTCACCCCTCCACTTT	CSARGAAGSPLHF
TRBV4-1	-	TRBJ2-7	-	TGCGCCAGCAGCCATCTCCGGGACTCGCTAACCTACGAGCAGTACTTC	CASSHLRDSLTYEQYF
TRBV19	TRBD1	TRBJ1-1	-	TGTGCCAGTACGGGTGAGGGGGCAGGGTGGACTGAAGCTTTCTTT	CASTGEGAGWTEAFF
TRBV6-6	-	TRBJ2-3	-	TGTGCCAGCAGTTACTTAGGCGGCTACACAGATACGCAGTATTTT	CASSYLGGYTDTQYF
TRBV7-8	-	TRBJ2-5	-	TGTGCCAGCAGCTTAGCAGGGGGAGTCAGGCGGGAGACCCAGTACTTC	CASSLAGGVRRETQYF
TRBV2	-	TRBJ1-2	-	TGTGCCAGCAGTCCCAAAGACAGGTTCTATGGCTACACCTTC	CASSPKDRFYGYTF
TRBV27	-	TRBJ2-5	once	TGTGCCAGCAGTTTTACGGGAAGACAAGAGACCCAGTACTTC	CASSFTGRQETQYF
TRBV5-8	-	TRBJ2-1	-	TGTGCCAGCAGCTTGGTTAGCGATTACAATGAGCAGTTCTTC	CASSLVSDYNEQFF
TRBV12-3/TRBV12-4	-	TRBJ2-5	-	TGTGCCAGCAGTTACAGGAGACAAGAGACCCAGTACTTC	CASSYRRQETQYF
TRBV9	-	TRBJ2-7	-	TGTGCCAGCAGCGTAGAAGGAGGGGACTACGAGCAGTACTTC	CASSVEGGDYEQYF
TRBV13	TRBD1	TRBJ2-2	-	TGTGCCAGCAGCTTAGGGGACAGGGGGAGCACCGGGGAGCTGTTTTTT	CASSLGDRGSTGELFF
TRBV3-1/TRBV3-2	-	TRBJ2-7	-	TGTGCCAGCAGCCAAGGACTACCCGAGTACCTCTACGAGCAGTACTTC	CASSQGLPEYLYEQYF
TRBV18	-	TRBJ1-5	-	TGTGCCAGCTCACCGTTGGAGACGAATCAGCCCCAGCATTTT	CASSPLETNQPQHF
TRBV5-1	-	TRBJ2-7	-	TGCGCCAGCAGCTTGGGGAGCGCCGCTGGGCAGTACTTC	CASSLGSAAGQYF
TRBV7-2	-	TRBJ2-5	-	TGTGCCAGCAGCTTAGCGGGGCTAGCGCGAGAGACCCAGTACTTC	CASSLAGLARETQYF
TRBV28	TRBD2	TRBJ2-7	-	TGTGCCAGCAGTGCTCAGCGGGAGGGTTTCTACGAGCAGTACTTC	CASSAQREGFYEQYF
TRBV3-1/TRBV3-2	-	TRBJ2-1	-	TGTGCCAGCAGCCAACAGGGTCACTACAATGAGCAGTTCTTC	CASSQQGHYNEQFF
TRBV6-5	-	TRBJ1-5	-	TGTGCCAGCGTGACAGTTTATAGCAATCAGCCCCAGCATTTT	CASVTVYSNQPQHF
TRBV3-1/TRBV3-2	-	TRBJ2-7	-	TGTGCCAGCAGCCCTCGCGGATACGAGCAGTACTTC	CASSPRGYEQYF
TRBV15	TRBD1	TRBJ1-2	-	TGTGCCACCAGCAGAGGGACAGGGGTCGGGGGCTATGGCTACACCTTC	CATSRGTGVGGYGYTF
TRBV7-2	TRBD1	TRBJ2-5	-	TGTGCCAGCAGCCAGGTACAGGGGGCCTTAGAGACCCAGTACTTC	CASSQVQGALETQYF